The entry below gives a single TCR beta chain sequence along with its context. V was shortened by 4 bases and J by 1 base, with 11 bases between the two germline ends. CDR1 is KGHSH and CDR2 is LQKENI in the germline V gene. This CDR3 has 14 residues. TCRdb reprocessed the RACE reads via MiXCR and lists one record per CDR3 protein. In the table there are some 180,000 distinct CDR3 sequences, about 25% of which are singletons. The record originates from a study of human T cells and chemical hapten exposure. The wider study: Diphenylcyclopropenone, dosed weekly to the scalp, was given to patients throughout the roughly 23-week study.

Time point in this sample: patch test 3, about 24 weeks after DPC sensitization. Treatment reported: therapeutic diphenylcyclopropenone sensitization with weekly scalp DPC. The TCR was taken from a woman aged 40 to 50 with alopecia areata. Some clones in this sample may be carry-over from other donors' samples. The chain links TRBV18 to TRBJ2-7; D is possibly TRBD1 (6 bases). This specimen consisted of whole blood, obtained in connection with sensitization to the hapten diphenylcyclopropenone (DPC). The CDR3 protein is CASSRTVGSYEQYF. The CDR3 DNA reads TGTGCCAGCTCACGGACAGTCGGGTCCTACGAGCAGTACTTC.